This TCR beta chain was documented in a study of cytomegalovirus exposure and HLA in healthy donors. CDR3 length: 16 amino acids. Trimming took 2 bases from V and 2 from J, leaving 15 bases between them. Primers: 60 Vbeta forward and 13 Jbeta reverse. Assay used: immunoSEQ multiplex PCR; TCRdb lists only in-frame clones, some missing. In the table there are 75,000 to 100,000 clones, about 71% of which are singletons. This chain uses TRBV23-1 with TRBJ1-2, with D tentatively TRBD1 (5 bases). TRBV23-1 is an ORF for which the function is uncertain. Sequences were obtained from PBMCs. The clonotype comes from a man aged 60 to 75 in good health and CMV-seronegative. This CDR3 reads CASSQPLGRGNYGYTF. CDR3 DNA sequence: TGCGCCAGCAGTCAACCCTTGGGGAGGGGCAACTATGGCTACACCTTC.